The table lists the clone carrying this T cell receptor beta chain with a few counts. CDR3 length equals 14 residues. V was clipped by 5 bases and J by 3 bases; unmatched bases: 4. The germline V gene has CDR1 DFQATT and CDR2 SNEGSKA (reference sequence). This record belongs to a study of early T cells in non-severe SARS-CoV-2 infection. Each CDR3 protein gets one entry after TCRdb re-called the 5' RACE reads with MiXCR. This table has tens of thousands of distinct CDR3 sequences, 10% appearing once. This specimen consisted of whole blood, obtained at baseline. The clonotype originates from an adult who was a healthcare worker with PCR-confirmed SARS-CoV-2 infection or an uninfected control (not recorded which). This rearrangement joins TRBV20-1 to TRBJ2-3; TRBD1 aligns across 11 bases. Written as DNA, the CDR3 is TGCAGTGCTGCCGGGACAGGGGGAACAGATACGCAGTATTTT. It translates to CSAAGTGGTDTQYF.